Presented here are 14 T cell receptor beta chains from one specimen sequenced in a study of blood T cell repertoires in COVID-19. Clones were sequenced by immunoSEQ multiplex PCR, and TCRdb holds only the in-frame ones, with some missing. The sample lists over 95,000 clones; about 89% were seen once. The sequenced sample was peripheral blood. The receptors originated from a human donor with acute or convalescent COVID-19. The donor label of this sample is uncertain.

This clone was recorded once. The rearrangement joins TRBV5-4 to TRBJ1-2; D not certain. The CDR3 covers 13 residues. The V and J ends lost 4 bases and 2 bases respectively, with 9 bases between them. Germline-derived CDR1 and CDR2 are SGHNT and YYREEE (reference sequence). The CDR3 DNA reads TGTGCCAGCAGCATACATTGGAACTATGGCTACACCTTC. It specifies CASSIHWNYGYTF. The full variable domain, rest sourced from reference TRBV5-4 and TRBJ1-2, is ETGVTQSPTHLIKTRGQQVTLRCSSQSGHNTVSWYQQALGQGPQFIFQYYREEENGRGNFPPRFSGLQFPNYSSELNVNALELDDSALYLCASSIHWNYGYTFGSGTRLTVV.

The chain employs TRBV19 and TRBJ1-2; 9 bases line up with TRBD1. V lost 6 bases to trimming and J lost 3 bases; unmatched junction nucleotides: 8. Germline assignment: CDR1 LNHDA and CDR2 SQIVND (reference sequence). The CDR3 extends over 15 amino acids. The chain's CDR3 is CASRDPGQGHYGYTF. DNA for the CDR3: TGTGCCAGTAGGGACCCGGGACAGGGCCACTATGGCTACACCTTC.

The chain uses TRBV9 and TRBJ2-3; possible D gene TRBD1, 5 bases. V lost 2 bases, J lost 1 base, and 8 bases lay in between. CDR3 length: 14 amino acids. Germline CDR1 reads SGDLS; CDR2 reads YYNGEE. CDR3 in amino acids: CASSVGHGTDTQYF. The CDR3 DNA reads as TGTGCCAGCAGCGTTGGACATGGCACAGATACGCAGTATTTT.

V and J are TRBV28 and TRBJ1-2; TRBD1 aligns across 8 bases. Germline V gene sequence: CDR1 MDHEN, CDR2 SYDVKM. Trimming removed 6 bases from V and 6 bases from J; junction bases left unmatched: 6. CDR3 size: 13 residues. CDR3 nucleotides: TGTGCCAGCAGACAAACAGGGGGGAATGGCTACACCTTC. It translates to CASRQTGGNGYTF.

J is TRBJ2-2 and V is TRBV28, with a weak D call TRBD1 (7 bases). The CDR3 is 14 residues long. In germline, CDR1 is MDHEN, CDR2 SYDVKM. With 6 bases removed from V and 7 bases from J, the gap between germline ends came to 15 bases. Here the CDR3 reads CASRAQGGGGELFF. The CDR3 nucleotides are TGTGCCAGCAGGGCTCAGGGGGGAGGCGGGGAGCTGTTTTTT.

The chain uses TRBV3-1 (or the pseudogene TRBV3-2) and TRBJ2-3, with 7 positions matching TRBD2. Germline CDR1 is LGHDT and CDR2 is YNNKEL (reference sequence). V trimming: 2 bases; J trimming: 1 base; junction bases outside the gene matches: 3. This CDR3 comprises 15 residues. As DNA, the CDR3 is TGTGCCAGCAGCCAATTGAGCGGGGGCACAGATACGCAGTATTTT. Translating it yields CASSQLSGGTDTQYF.

The chain has TRBV19 and TRBJ1-5, with 12 bases that match TRBD1. The CDR3 extends over 16 amino acids. After removal of 6 bases from V and 6 bases from J, the junction contained 9 bases not matched to a gene. Per germline, CDR1 LNHDA and CDR2 SQIVND (reference sequence). CDR3 DNA sequence: TGTGCCAGTAGCCGGATGGGGACAGGGGGCAGTCAGCCCCAGCATTTT. Protein product: CASSRMGTGGSQPQHF.

The J gene is TRBJ1-3, the V gene TRBV29-1, with TRBD1 identical over 9 bases. Germline V gene sequence: CDR1 SQVTM, CDR2 ANQGSEA. Trimming at V came to 4 bases and at J to 3 bases, leaving 1 base not matched to a gene. This CDR3 is built from 13 residues. The CDR3, as DNA: TGCAGCGTTGGGACAGGGGTTGGAAACACCATATATTTT. Translated, it gives CSVGTGVGNTIYF.

The CDR3 protein is CATSDPGLAGGQYNEQFF. The CDR3 nucleotides are TGTGCCACCAGTGACCCCGGACTAGCGGGAGGACAATACAATGAGCAGTTCTTC. V and J are TRBV24-1 and TRBJ2-1; 14 nucleotides line up with TRBD2. V gave up 4 bases and J gave up 4 bases; unmatched junction bases: 8. Looked up from germline, CDR1 is KGHDR and CDR2 is SFDVKD. The CDR3 contains 18 residues.

This chain joins TRBV6-2 or TRBV6-3 and TRBJ1-2, with D hard to call. Germline V CDR1 and CDR2: MNHEY, SVGEGT. V lost 2 bases, J lost 5 bases, and 15 bases lay in between. The CDR3 length is 15 residues. The CDR3: CASSYGGPTLYGYTF. CDR3 DNA: TGTGCCAGCAGTTACGGAGGTCCGACTCTTTATGGCTACACCTTC.

The genes are TRBV7-6 and TRBJ2-1; maybe TRBD2 (7 bases). The V end lost 1 base, the J end lost 10 bases, and 17 bases lay between the germline ends. CDR1 and CDR2 from the germline V gene are SGHVS and FNYEAQ. The CDR3 is 15 amino acids. For the CDR3, the DNA is TGTGCCAGCAGCTTAGGAGGGGGGGCCGGTTCGGAGCAGTTCTTC. Translating gives CASSLGGGAGSEQFF. The full variable domain, its missing parts supplied by reference TRBV7-6 and TRBJ2-1, is GAGVSQSPRYKVTKRGQDVALRCDPISGHVSLYWYRQALGQGPEFLTYFNYEAQQDKSGLPNDRFSAERPEGSISTLTIQRTEQRDSAMYRCASSLGGGAGSEQFFGPGTRLTVL.

The chain employs TRBV5-1 and TRBJ2-7, with 7 nucleotides matching TRBD1. This CDR3 contains 14 residues. The J segment lost 4 bases and the V segment lost 1 base, leaving 5 bases of the junction unmatched. The germline V gene encodes CDR1 SGHRS and CDR2 YFSETQ. The CDR3 nucleotides read TGCGCCAGCAGCTTGACAGGGGATCCATACGAGCAGTACTTC. Encoded protein: CASSLTGDPYEQYF.

The rearrangement uses TRBV19 and TRBJ2-1; 8 bases match TRBD2. Unmatched junction bases numbered 10, after V lost 7 bases and J lost 5 bases. The CDR3 covers 15 residues. Germline V gene lookup returns CDR1 LNHDA and CDR2 SQIVND (reference sequence). CDR3 sequence (DNA): TGTGCCAGTAACCGGGGGGGGTCGGCTGACAATGAGCAGTTCTTC. It yields the protein CASNRGGSADNEQFF.

The chain links TRBV24-1 to TRBJ1-2; tentative D call: TRBD1 (5 bases). Germline assignment: CDR1 KGHDR and CDR2 SFDVKD. The V end lost 1 base, the J end lost 1 base, and 6 bases lay between the germline ends. The CDR3 is made up of 14 amino acids. The CDR3: CATSDFDSNYGYTF. In DNA form, the CDR3 reads TGTGCCACCAGTGATTTTGACAGTAACTATGGCTACACCTTC.